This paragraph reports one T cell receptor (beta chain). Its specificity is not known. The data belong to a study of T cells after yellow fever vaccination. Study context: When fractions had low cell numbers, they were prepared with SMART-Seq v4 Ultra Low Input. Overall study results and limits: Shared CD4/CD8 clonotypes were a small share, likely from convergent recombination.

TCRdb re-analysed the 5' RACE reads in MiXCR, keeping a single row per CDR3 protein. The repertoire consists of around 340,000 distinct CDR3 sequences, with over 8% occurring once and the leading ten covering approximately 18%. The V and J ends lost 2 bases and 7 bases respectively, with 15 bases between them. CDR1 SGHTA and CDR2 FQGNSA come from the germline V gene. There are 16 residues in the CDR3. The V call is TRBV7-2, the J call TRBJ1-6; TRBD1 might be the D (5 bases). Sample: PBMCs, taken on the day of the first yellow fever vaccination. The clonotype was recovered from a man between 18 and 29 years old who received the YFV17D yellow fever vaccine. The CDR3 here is CASSLSVVGANSPLHF. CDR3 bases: TGTGCCAGCAGCTTATCAGTCGTCGGGGCCAATTCACCCCTCCACTTT.